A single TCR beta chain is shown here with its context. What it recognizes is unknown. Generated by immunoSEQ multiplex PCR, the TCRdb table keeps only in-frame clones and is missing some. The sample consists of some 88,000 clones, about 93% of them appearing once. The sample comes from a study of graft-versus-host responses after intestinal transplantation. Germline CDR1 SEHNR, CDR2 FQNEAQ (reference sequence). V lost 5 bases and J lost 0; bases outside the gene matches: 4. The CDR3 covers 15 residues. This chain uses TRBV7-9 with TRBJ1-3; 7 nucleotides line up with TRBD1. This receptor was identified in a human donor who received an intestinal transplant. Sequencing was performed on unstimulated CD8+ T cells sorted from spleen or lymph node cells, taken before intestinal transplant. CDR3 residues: CASSPQGSSGNTIYF. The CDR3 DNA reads TGTGCCAGCAGCCCACAGGGGAGCTCTGGAAACACCATATATTTT.